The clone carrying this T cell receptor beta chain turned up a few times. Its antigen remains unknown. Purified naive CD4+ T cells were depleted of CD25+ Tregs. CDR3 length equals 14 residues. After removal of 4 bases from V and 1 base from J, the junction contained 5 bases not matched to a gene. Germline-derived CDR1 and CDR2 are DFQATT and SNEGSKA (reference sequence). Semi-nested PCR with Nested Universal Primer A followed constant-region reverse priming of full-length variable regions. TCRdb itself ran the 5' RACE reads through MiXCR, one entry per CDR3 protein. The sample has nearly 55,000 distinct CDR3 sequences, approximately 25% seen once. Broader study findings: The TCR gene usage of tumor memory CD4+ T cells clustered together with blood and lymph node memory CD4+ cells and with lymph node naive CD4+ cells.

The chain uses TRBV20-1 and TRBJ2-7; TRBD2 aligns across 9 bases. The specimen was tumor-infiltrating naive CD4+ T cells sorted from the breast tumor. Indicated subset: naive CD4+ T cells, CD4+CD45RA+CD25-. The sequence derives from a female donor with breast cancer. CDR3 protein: CSANLAGSSYEQYF. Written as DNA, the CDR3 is TGCAGTGCTAATCTAGCGGGAAGTTCCTACGAGCAGTACTTC.